A selection of T cell receptor beta chains follows, all from one sample in a study of T cell responses to AZD1222 COVID-19 vaccine. Produced via immunoSEQ multiplex PCR; TCRdb's table is partial and in-frame only. The profile shows roughly 66,000 clones, roughly 84% of them singletons. This material consisted of peripheral blood, taken on day 0 of AZD1222 vaccination. All receptors come from an adult in good health. Each CDR3 is given without its conserved first and last residue. Fields, in order: V gene, J gene, CDR3 protein.

v_gene: TRBV20-1; j_gene: TRBJ1-2; CDR3aa: SAHRAYGYT
v_gene: TRBV19; j_gene: TRBJ1-1; CDR3aa: ASSPTGGLGNTEAF
v_gene: TRBV15; j_gene: TRBJ1-1; CDR3aa: ATSRGRGMNTEAF
v_gene: TRBV5-4; j_gene: TRBJ2-1; CDR3aa: ASSLRGPSYNEQF
v_gene: TRBV5-6; j_gene: TRBJ2-7; CDR3aa: ASSLQDWVYEQY
v_gene: TRBV19; j_gene: TRBJ1-5; CDR3aa: ASSSEGSYQPQH
v_gene: TRBV5-1; j_gene: TRBJ2-1; CDR3aa: ASSPGFPYNEQF
v_gene: TRBV5-5; j_gene: TRBJ1-2; CDR3aa: ASSLVGDGGYT
v_gene: TRBV19; j_gene: TRBJ2-1; CDR3aa: ASSIGAGTLNEQF
v_gene: TRBV15; j_gene: TRBJ1-2; CDR3aa: ATSLGTGANYGYT
v_gene: TRBV5-4; j_gene: TRBJ1-4; CDR3aa: ASSGDREGEKLF
v_gene: TRBV19; j_gene: TRBJ1-5; CDR3aa: ASSTIQGLGDQPQH
v_gene: TRBV6-5; j_gene: TRBJ1-2; CDR3aa: ASSLGRSSDGYT
v_gene: TRBV2; j_gene: TRBJ1-6; CDR3aa: ASSERGGTVYNSPLH
v_gene: TRBV5-8; j_gene: TRBJ1-3; CDR3aa: ASSLGTGVGNTIY
v_gene: TRBV4-3; j_gene: TRBJ1-2; CDR3aa: ASSQSWHGAYGYT
v_gene: TRBV7-2; j_gene: TRBJ2-2; CDR3aa: ASSRTGSRSGELF
v_gene: TRBV7-2; j_gene: TRBJ1-2; CDR3aa: ASSRAELWEGYT
v_gene: TRBV18; j_gene: TRBJ1-4; CDR3aa: ASSPLGTALF
v_gene: TRBV4-1; j_gene: TRBJ1-6; CDR3aa: ASSQGVNREVASPLH
v_gene: TRBV27; j_gene: TRBJ2-7; CDR3aa: ASRVGDSTYEQY
v_gene: TRBV5-1; j_gene: TRBJ1-1; CDR3aa: ASSGWTSGTEAF
v_gene: TRBV27; j_gene: TRBJ2-7; CDR3aa: ASSPLGGGYSYEQY
v_gene: TRBV7-8; j_gene: TRBJ2-3; CDR3aa: ASSPAGGGASDTQY
v_gene: TRBV19; j_gene: TRBJ2-5; CDR3aa: ASSIGVQETQY
v_gene: TRBV9; j_gene: TRBJ2-1; CDR3aa: ASTGGGVASYNEQF
v_gene: TRBV2; j_gene: TRBJ2-2; CDR3aa: ASSRRANTGELF
v_gene: TRBV4-2; j_gene: TRBJ2-7; CDR3aa: ATTHHDWGTGKPYEQY
v_gene: TRBV7-6; j_gene: TRBJ2-2; CDR3aa: ASSWGTSGGNTGELF
v_gene: TRBV10-3; j_gene: TRBJ2-7; CDR3aa: AISYEQY
v_gene: TRBV28; j_gene: TRBJ2-3; CDR3aa: ASSSPTGVGTDTQY
v_gene: TRBV7-8; j_gene: TRBJ1-2; CDR3aa: ASSLAWGRDGYT
v_gene: TRBV11-3; j_gene: TRBJ2-2; CDR3aa: ASSLGGNTGELF
v_gene: TRBV11-2; j_gene: TRBJ2-5; CDR3aa: ASSQTGGLETQY
v_gene: TRBV7-9; j_gene: TRBJ1-1; CDR3aa: ASSLLWGSTEAF
v_gene: TRBV13; j_gene: TRBJ1-4; CDR3aa: ASSAWPGNEKLF
v_gene: TRBV15; j_gene: TRBJ2-7; CDR3aa: ATSRTSGAAYEQY
v_gene: TRBV7-6; j_gene: TRBJ2-7; CDR3aa: ASSLTGSNEQY
v_gene: TRBV28; j_gene: TRBJ1-1; CDR3aa: ASTGGGETEAF
v_gene: TRBV29-1; j_gene: TRBJ1-4; CDR3aa: SVGGAGFATNEKLF
v_gene: TRBV9; j_gene: TRBJ1-6; CDR3aa: ASSGTGDNSPLH
v_gene: TRBV6-1; j_gene: TRBJ2-7; CDR3aa: ASSEGYEQY
v_gene: TRBV5-4; j_gene: TRBJ1-1; CDR3aa: ASRNHTEAF
v_gene: TRBV7-9; j_gene: TRBJ1-4; CDR3aa: ASSLEGRGEKLF
v_gene: TRBV27; j_gene: TRBJ2-1; CDR3aa: ATQPSAGREQF
v_gene: TRBV18; j_gene: TRBJ1-5; CDR3aa: ASSTLGTGGNQPQH
v_gene: TRBV7-9; j_gene: TRBJ1-5; CDR3aa: ASSLGQGGYSNQPQH
v_gene: TRBV4-1; j_gene: TRBJ1-1; CDR3aa: ASSQGDRLNTEAF
v_gene: TRBV6-5; j_gene: TRBJ1-1; CDR3aa: ASSPRTGMNTEAF
v_gene: TRBV12-5; j_gene: TRBJ2-2; CDR3aa: ASGLTGAGTGELF
v_gene: TRBV5-4; j_gene: TRBJ2-7; CDR3aa: ASSLGRTTYEQY
v_gene: TRBV12-3/TRBV12-4; j_gene: TRBJ2-5; CDR3aa: ASTLGGAQY
v_gene: TRBV7-2; j_gene: TRBJ2-1; CDR3aa: ASSSMTSRGTEQF
v_gene: TRBV5-1; j_gene: TRBJ1-1; CDR3aa: ASGQGAVGTEAF
v_gene: TRBV7-8; j_gene: TRBJ1-5; CDR3aa: ASSLPGPGADQPQH
v_gene: TRBV7-9; j_gene: TRBJ1-1; CDR3aa: ASSFLTAQNTEAF
v_gene: TRBV7-2; j_gene: TRBJ2-5; CDR3aa: ASSRGGSETQY